Listed below are T cell receptor beta chains from one sample, sequenced in a study of neurological immune-mediated disorders. TCRdb reanalysed the 5' RACE reads using MiXCR and keeps one entry per CDR3 protein. The sample shows tens of thousands of distinct CDR3 sequences, approximately 14% of them seen only once. The source material was PBMCs. These TCRs come from a woman aged 50 to 60 with HTLV-1-associated myelopathy (HAM/TSP). The CDR3 runs from the conserved cysteine through the conserved F or W. A D gene is named only where the DNA matches it firmly. For some rows the clone size is stated as once, few or many, or as a class when expanded; others skip it.

j_gene	d_gene	abundance	v_gene	CDR3nt	CDR3aa
TRBJ1-2	-	-	TRBV29-1	TGCAGCGTAGTAATACAGGGTAAAGATGGCTACACCTTC	CSVVIQGKDGYTF
TRBJ2-5	-	many	TRBV25-1	TGTGCCAGCAGGGCGACAGGCAATACCGGATCGGACCAGTACTTC	CASRATGNTGSDQYF
TRBJ1-1	-	many	TRBV3-1	TGTGCCAGCAGCCAAGGGGGGATGAACACTGAAGCTTTCTTT	CASSQGGMNTEAFF
TRBJ1-2	-	many	TRBV5-1	TGCGCCAGCAGCTTGGCCGGTCAGGGGAACTATGGCTACACCTTC	CASSLAGQGNYGYTF
TRBJ2-1	-	many	TRBV7-3	TGTGCCAGCAGCCACCCGGTAGCTCAGGGCAATGAGCAGTTCTTC	CASSHPVAQGNEQFF
TRBJ1-3	-	many	TRBV5-1	TGCGCCAGCAGCTTGGGCGTCTCTGGAAACACCATATATTTT	CASSLGVSGNTIYF
TRBJ2-7	TRBD2	many	TRBV20-1	TGCAGTGCCGCCGGGACTAGCGCCTACTACGAGCAGTACTTC	CSAAGTSAYYEQYF
TRBJ1-3	TRBD1	many	TRBV20-1	TGCAGTGCTAGAGGGGGGACAGGTCGCTCTGGAAACACCATATATTTT	CSARGGTGRSGNTIYF
TRBJ2-5	-	many	TRBV14	TGTGCCAGCAGCACACTCGGGACCCGACGGGACACCCAGTACTTC	CASSTLGTRRDTQYF
TRBJ1-1	TRBD1	many	TRBV7-9	TGTGCCAGCAGCCATGAGCAGGGGGCCACTGAAGCTTTCTTT	CASSHEQGATEAFF
TRBJ1-1	TRBD1	many	TRBV5-5	TGTGCCAGCAGCTGGGGGACAGGGATAAACACTGAAGCTTTCTTT	CASSWGTGINTEAFF
TRBJ1-2	TRBD1	many	TRBV20-1	TGCAGTGCTAGAGTTCCGGACAGGCCCTACACCTTC	CSARVPDRPYTF
TRBJ2-1	-	-	TRBV6-2/TRBV6-3	TGTGCCAGCAATTTCGGGGCCGAGCAGTTCTTC	CASNFGAEQFF
TRBJ2-1	TRBD2	many	TRBV5-1	TGCGCCAGCAGCCCGGGGCGGACTAGCGGGGGGGTGGAGCAGTTCTTC	CASSPGRTSGGVEQFF
TRBJ1-2	-	many	TRBV5-1	TGCGCCAGCAGCTCCGCCGGACGGGCCTATGGCTACACCTTC	CASSSAGRAYGYTF
TRBJ1-2	-	many	TRBV27	TGTGCCAGCAGTTTATCCCCCCGACACAGTTATGGCTACACCTTC	CASSLSPRHSYGYTF
TRBJ1-5	-	-	TRBV19	TGTGCCAGTAAGAGGATCAGGGCGGGCGGCAATCAGCCCCAGCATTTT	CASKRIRAGGNQPQHF
TRBJ2-1	TRBD2	many	TRBV5-1	TGCGCCAGCAGCCTGGACGGGGGGGCGGGGACGTTCTTC	CASSLDGGAGTFF
TRBJ2-1	-	-	TRBV6-5	TGTGCCAGCCGTCAATACAGGGTATGGAATGAGCAGTTCTTC	CASRQYRVWNEQFF
TRBJ2-3	TRBD1	many	TRBV5-1	TGCGCCAGCAGCCTATACGGACAGGGAGGCACAGATACGCAGTATTTT	CASSLYGQGGTDTQYF
TRBJ2-3	-	many	TRBV20-1	TGCAGTGCTTTCTTGGGGGGAGCGCAGTATTTT	CSAFLGGAQYF